The 27 T cell receptor beta chains in this list originate from one sample, sequenced in a study of pediatric ulcerative colitis. The repertoire was sequenced with immunoSEQ multiplex PCR; TCRdb's copy has only in-frame clones and lacks some. The sample includes tens of thousands of clones, roughly nine tenths of them seen just once. Material: blood. These receptors all come from a boy aged 5-17 years with severe ulcerative colitis.

This chain connects TRBV15 to TRBJ1-4; TRBD1 might be the D (6 bases). CDR1 is LNHNV, CDR2 YYDKDF, per germline (reference sequence). Between the trimmed V and J ends, which lost 0 bases and 8 bases, there was a span of 13 bases. The length of the CDR3 is 15 residues. The CDR3 protein is CATSRDGGLGEKLFF. The CDR3 region has the DNA TGTGCCACCAGCAGAGATGGGGGGCTGGGGGAAAAACTGTTTTTT.

The rearrangement uses TRBV7-4 and TRBJ2-7; a possible D gene is TRBD2 (6 bases). The CDR3 has 17 amino acids. The V gene lost 7 bases and the J gene lost 0 bases, with 22 bases spanning the gap. Germline CDR1 and CDR2: SGHVT and SQSDAQ. CDR3 residues: CASNRSACGTPSYEQYF. The CDR3 DNA is TGTGCCAGCAACCGATCGGCGTGCGGGACCCCCTCCTACGAGCAGTACTTC.

The genes are TRBV2 and TRBJ2-1, with 10 positions matching TRBD2. The CDR3 totals 16 residues. In germline, CDR1 is SNHLY, CDR2 FYNNEI. Losses at the gene ends were 2 bases for V and 3 bases for J; bases not matched to a gene: 4. The DNA of the CDR3 is TGTGCCAGCAGTGAATCTGCTAGCGGGAGCTACAATGAGCAGTTCTTC. It codes for CASSESASGSYNEQFF.

The chain joins TRBV5-4 to TRBJ2-1; the match to TRBD1 covers 8 bases. V lost 3 bases, J lost 1 base, and 6 bases stayed unmatched. Germline V gene data show CDR1 as SGHNT and CDR2 as YYREEE (reference sequence). This CDR3 has 16 residues. CDR3 loop: CASSSAQGASYNEQFF. DNA of the CDR3: TGTGCCAGCAGCTCCGCCCAGGGGGCGTCCTACAATGAGCAGTTCTTC.

CDR3 in amino acids: CASSDRRGGTDTQYF. The CDR3 DNA sequence: TGTGCCAGCAGTGATAGGCGGGGGGGCACAGATACGCAGTATTTT. The chain joins TRBV2 to TRBJ2-3; 8 positions match TRBD2. V gave up 3 bases and J gave up 1 base; unmatched junction bases: 3. The CDR3 consists of 15 residues. Germline values: CDR1 SNHLY, CDR2 FYNNEI.

The V call is TRBV29-1, the J call TRBJ2-5, with unresolved D. The germline V gene encodes CDR1 SQVTM and CDR2 ANQGSEA. The CDR3 has 10 amino acids. The V end was cut by 6 bases, the J end by 1 base, with 3 bases between. CDR3 region: CSVRQETQYF. The CDR3 coding sequence is TGCAGCGTCCGCCAAGAGACCCAGTACTTC.

The chain employs TRBV10-3 and TRBJ2-1; 7 bases match TRBD1. The germline CDR1 and CDR2 sequences are ENHRY and SYGVKD. The V segment lost 2 bases and the J segment 4 bases; nucleotides outside the gene matches: 2. This CDR3 is built from 14 residues. The CDR3: CAISEGQDYNEQFF. In DNA form, the CDR3 reads TGTGCCATCAGTGAGGGACAGGATTACAATGAGCAGTTCTTC.

The chain recombines TRBV18 with TRBJ2-1, with D hard to call. This CDR3 has 12 residues. The germline V gene has CDR1 KGHSH and CDR2 LQKENI. The V end lost 3 bases, the J end lost 13 bases, and 13 bases lay between the germline ends. CDR3 in DNA: TGTGCCAGCTCACCCGACCCGTATCACCAGTTCTTC. This translates into CASSPDPYHQFF.

This rearrangement joins TRBV7-2 to TRBJ2-1; 9 positions agree with TRBD2. This CDR3 is 17 amino acids long. Germline CDR1 SGHTA, CDR2 FQGNSA. The junction had 6 bases not matched to a gene; V was cut back by 1 base and J by 2 bases. The CDR3 loop is CASSLEPRLAAYNEQFF. The CDR3 region has the DNA TGTGCCAGCAGCTTAGAGCCGAGACTAGCGGCCTACAATGAGCAGTTCTTC.

The chain carries TRBV5-1 and TRBJ1-1; D is perhaps TRBD1 (6 bases). Trimming shortened V by 0 bases and J by 7 bases, and 16 bases separated the two germline ends. In germline, CDR1 is SGHRS, CDR2 YFSETQ. The CDR3 contains 15 residues. The CDR3 loop is CASSLEITGTIEAFF. The CDR3 coding sequence is TGCGCCAGCAGCTTGGAGATTACCGGGACAATTGAAGCTTTCTTT.

The rearrangement links TRBV6-4 to TRBJ2-1; 7 bases are a match to TRBD2. CDR1 and CDR2 from the germline V gene are MRHNA and SNTAGT. The CDR3 is made up of 17 amino acids. V dropped 6 bases and J dropped 8; count of bases not matched to a gene: 19. The CDR3 spells CASSPTLSGLSLDEQFF. The CDR3, as DNA: TGTGCCAGCAGCCCTACCCTTAGCGGGCTAAGCCTCGATGAGCAGTTCTTC.

This CDR3 reads CASSPRSIQGTNEKLFF. CDR3 bases: TGTGCCAGCTCACCACGCAGTATACAAGGAACTAATGAAAAACTGTTTTTT. This chain connects TRBV18 to TRBJ1-4; D is unresolved. The CDR3 consists of 17 residues. V shed 1 base and J shed 1 base, with 13 bases lying between them. Germline assignment: CDR1 KGHSH and CDR2 LQKENI. Using reference TRBV18 and TRBJ1-4 for the parts outside the CDR3, the full variable domain is NAGVMQNPRHLVRRRGQEARLRCSPMKGHSHVYWYRQLPEEGLKFMVYLQKENIIDESGMPKERFSAEFPKEGPSILRIQQVVRGDSAAYFCASSPRSIQGTNEKLFFGSGTQLSVL.

This clone was recorded a few times. The V call is TRBV18, the J call TRBJ2-1; D not resolved. CDR3 size: 12 residues. Trimming cost V 0 bases and J 8 bases, with 5 bases left between them. In germline, CDR1 is KGHSH, CDR2 LQKENI. The CDR3 loop is CASSPPNDEQFF. DNA for the CDR3: TGTGCCAGCTCACCACCCAACGATGAGCAGTTCTTC.

This clone appeared a few times. CDR3 nucleotides: TGCGCCAGCAGCCCGGGGACGACAGGGGTAGGCGAGCAGTACTTC. It is translated as CASSPGTTGVGEQYF. This sequence joins TRBV4-3 and TRBJ2-7, with TRBD1 identical over 8 bases. J gave up 6 bases and V 4 bases, and 11 bases lay outside the gene matches. CDR1 is LGHNA, CDR2 YSLEER, per germline. This CDR3 has 15 residues.

The J gene is TRBJ2-7, the V gene TRBV7-9, with 7 bases that match TRBD1. The V segment lost 6 bases and the J segment 3 bases; nucleotides outside the gene matches: 8. The germline V gene has CDR1 SEHNR and CDR2 FQNEAQ (reference sequence). The CDR3 is made up of 14 amino acids. The CDR3 DNA reads as TGTGCCAGCAGACAGTTGACAGGGAACTACGAGCAGTACTTC. Its translation is CASRQLTGNYEQYF. Drawing the rest from reference TRBV7-9 and TRBJ2-7, the complete variable domain is DTGVSQNPRHKITKRGQNVTFRCDPISEHNRLYWYRQTLGQGPEFLTYFQNEAQLEKSRLLSDRFSAERPKGSFSTLEIQRTEQGDSAMYLCASRQLTGNYEQYFGPGTRLTVT.

The chain joins TRBV6-1 to TRBJ2-1, with TRBD1 identical over 10 bases. Germline V gives CDR1 MNHNS, CDR2 SASEGT. After removal of 6 bases from V and 5 bases from J, the junction contained 7 bases not matched to a gene. The CDR3 is 15 amino acids. The CDR3 sequence is CASRDRTGGNNEQFF. The CDR3 DNA is TGTGCCAGCAGAGATAGGACAGGGGGTAACAATGAGCAGTTCTTC.

The genes are TRBV30 and TRBJ2-2; D is tentatively TRBD1 or TRBD2 (6 bases each). CDR3 length: 15 amino acids. Germline V gene data show CDR1 as GTSNPN and CDR2 as SVGIG (reference sequence). The V and J ends lost 3 bases and 6 bases respectively, with 17 bases between them. The CDR3 spells CAWRTYTGRSGELFF. The CDR3, as DNA: TGTGCCTGGAGGACATACACAGGGAGGTCCGGGGAGCTGTTTTTT.

This chain uses TRBV30 with TRBJ1-1; D is perhaps TRBD1 (6 bases). V was clipped by 4 bases and J by 3 bases, with 12 bases between them. Germline assignment: CDR1 GTSNPN and CDR2 SVGIG (reference sequence). This CDR3 comprises 13 residues. The CDR3 loop reads CAWTKDSYTEAFF. In nucleotides, the CDR3 is TGTGCCTGGACAAAGGACAGCTACACTGAAGCTTTCTTT.

V and J are TRBV19 and TRBJ2-1, with D perhaps matching TRBD2 (5 bases). This CDR3 region has 14 residues. The V end lost 5 bases, the J end lost 7 bases, and 15 bases lay between the germline ends. Germline V lookup: CDR1 LNHDA, CDR2 SQIVND (reference sequence). Written as DNA, the CDR3 is TGTGCCAGTAGTCTAGGAGGTGACTTTAATGAGCAGTTCTTC. Its protein is CASSLGGDFNEQFF.

The V and J genes are TRBV29-1 and TRBJ2-7; the D is unclear. Trimming took off 6 bases at V and 1 base at J, with 22 bases between the two ends. Germline loops: CDR1 SQVTM, CDR2 ANQGSEA. This CDR3 region has 16 residues. The CDR3: CSVGGFRVAPSYEQYF. The CDR3, as DNA: TGCAGCGTCGGTGGGTTTAGGGTGGCCCCTTCCTACGAGCAGTACTTC.

This chain connects TRBV10-2 to TRBJ2-7, with D unresolved. Germline lookup yields CDR1 WSHSY and CDR2 SAAADI. The CDR3 length is 11 residues. The V gene lost 5 bases and the J gene lost 4 bases, with 6 bases spanning the gap. DNA for the CDR3: TGCGCCAGCAGTTGGGATTACGAGCAGTACTTC. Protein product: CASSWDYEQYF.

The rearrangement joins TRBV25-1 to TRBJ2-7; 9 bases line up with TRBD1. The CDR3 loop spans 15 amino acids. The V segment lost 2 bases and the J segment 1 base; nucleotides outside the gene matches: 3. Germline V gives CDR1 MGHDK, CDR2 SYGVNS. The CDR3 region is CASSERGTGSYEQYF. CDR3 in DNA: TGTGCCAGCAGTGAACGGGGGACAGGGTCCTACGAGCAGTACTTC.

The count of this clone is one. V usage is TRBV7-9 and J usage is TRBJ2-1, with D possibly TRBD2 on 5 matching bases. The ends were cut back, 4 bases at V and 6 bases at J, with 10 bases in the middle. The CDR3 runs 13 residues. Germline loops: CDR1 SEHNR, CDR2 FQNEAQ (reference sequence). The CDR3 spells CASSSGNGNEQFF. The DNA of the CDR3 is TGTGCCAGCAGCTCCGGGAATGGCAATGAGCAGTTCTTC. Together with reference TRBV7-9 and TRBJ2-1, the CDR3 gives the full variable domain: DTGVSQNPRHKITKRGQNVTFRCDPISEHNRLYWYRQTLGQGPEFLTYFQNEAQLEKSRLLSDRFSAERPKGSFSTLEIQRTEQGDSAMYLCASSSGNGNEQFFGPGTRLTVL.

The J gene is TRBJ2-7, the V gene TRBV10-1; the D gene is possibly TRBD2 (5 bases). Germline assignment: CDR1 WNHNN and CDR2 SYGVQD (reference sequence). Trimming removed 0 bases at V and 3 bases at J, with 9 bases between. The CDR3 contains 14 residues. CDR3 in amino acids: CASSESNGDYEQYF. CDR3 coding DNA: TGCGCCAGCAGTGAGTCGAACGGGGACTACGAGCAGTACTTC.

CDR3 nucleotides: TGTGCCAGTAGTCCGGGCCTTGTTTTGGGTGAGCAGTTCTTC. This translates into CASSPGLVLGEQFF. The rearrangement joins TRBV19 to TRBJ2-1, with D unresolved. Germline CDR1 reads LNHDA; CDR2 reads SQIVND (reference sequence). The CDR3 spans 14 residues. The V and J ends lost 5 bases and 9 bases respectively, with 17 bases between them.

The chain couples TRBV7-8 to TRBJ1-1; a possible D gene is TRBD1 (5 bases). The V gene lost 1 base and the J gene lost 1 base, with 13 bases spanning the gap. The germline V gene encodes CDR1 SGHVS and CDR2 FQNEAQ. The CDR3 is made up of 16 amino acids. CDR3 in amino acids: CASSLVRGRENTEAFF. The CDR3 DNA sequence: TGTGCCAGCAGCTTAGTCCGAGGCAGGGAGAACACTGAAGCTTTCTTT.

The V call is TRBV7-2, the J call TRBJ2-1; D perhaps matches TRBD2 (5 bases). Trimming pared 10 bases from V and 0 bases from J, leaving 13 bases between. The CDR3 is made up of 14 amino acids. Germline V gene sequence: CDR1 SGHTA, CDR2 FQGNSA. The CDR3 sequence is CATTLGDSYNEQFF. As DNA, the CDR3 is TGTGCCACTACACTCGGGGACTCCTACAATGAGCAGTTCTTC.